The source of this T cell receptor beta chain is a study of T cells in Graves' hyperthyroidism and ophthalmopathy. Germline assignment: CDR1 SGHTA and CDR2 FQGTGA. This CDR3 region has 15 residues. V was trimmed by 5 bases and J by 0 bases, leaving 14 bases between them. This clonotype has only a few counts. RNA transcripts yielded amplified TCR beta CDR3 regions. The study used the HTBI primer set for a first-round RT-PCR of the TCR CDR3. Each CDR3 protein is one row after TCRdb ran MiXCR on the multiplex PCR reads. The table shows a few hundred thousand distinct CDR3 sequences, with approximately 15% occurring only once.

The source is a woman aged 18 to 35 with Graves' hyperthyroidism. The material sequenced was blood. The chain couples TRBV7-3 to TRBJ2-7; TRBD2 might be the D (6 bases). The chain's CDR3 is CASSTSGGSSYEQYF. The CDR3 DNA reads TGTGCCAGCAGCACGAGTGGGGGGAGCTCCTACGAGCAGTACTTC.